Following are 27 T cell receptor beta chains from one sample sequenced in a study of T cell repertoires in ileal Crohn's disease (dated by TCRdb to about 2019). The receptor library was made with the immunoSEQ multiplex PCR assay. Entries here come from immuneACCESS through TCRdb and include only in-frame sequences with V and J called. Some clones fail to appear in such tables; in the studies checked, an unresolved V gene covers under half of the shortfall, and the cause of the remainder is unknown. The sample records approximately 12,000 clones, around 76% of which are singletons. Jointly, the top ten make up about 4.1% of the sample. Material: ileal tissue. The receptors were sampled from an adult with Crohn's disease.

The genes are TRBV6-5 and TRBJ2-3; TRBD2 aligns across 8 bases. Trimming cost V 5 bases and J 1 base; bases outside gene matches: 5. Germline values: CDR1 MNHEY, CDR2 SVGAGI. CDR3 size: 15 residues. CDR3 sequence reads: CASSAPAGGTDTQYF. The CDR3 DNA sequence: TGTGCCAGCAGTGCGCCAGCGGGGGGCACAGATACGCAGTATTTT.

This clone showed up just a few times. The chain couples TRBV4-1 to TRBJ2-1, with TRBD2 as a possible D gene (6 bases). The CDR3 loop spans 16 amino acids. V lost 3 bases, J lost 8 bases, and 20 bases lay in between. Germline V gene lookup returns CDR1 MGHRA and CDR2 YSYEKL. The CDR3 nucleotides are TGCGCCAGCAGCCAGGGTACCAGACTAGGGATGGATGAGCAGTTCTTC. Protein sequence: CASSQGTRLGMDEQFF.

The chain recombines TRBV19 with TRBJ2-1; 9 bases are shared with TRBD2. After removal of 5 bases from V and 0 bases from J, the junction contained 2 bases not matched to a gene. This CDR3 spans 15 amino acids. Germline lookup yields CDR1 LNHDA and CDR2 SQIVND (reference sequence). The CDR3 bases are TGTGCCAGTAGTCCGACTAGCGGCTCCTACAATGAGCAGTTCTTC. Translating it yields CASSPTSGSYNEQFF.

The chain couples TRBV11-2 to TRBJ1-4; D may be TRBD1 (5 bases). The CDR3 consists of 13 residues. The germline gives CDR1 SGHAT, CDR2 FQNNGV. V was trimmed by 7 bases and J by 8 bases, leaving 14 bases between them. DNA of the CDR3: TGTGCCAGCACCGGGGGGGGTAACGAAAAACTGTTTTTT. Protein sequence: CASTGGGNEKLFF.

The chain links TRBV2 to TRBJ2-5; 8 bases align to TRBD1. The CDR3 has 14 amino acids. CDR1 and CDR2 (germline): SNHLY, FYNNEI. Losses at the gene ends were 8 bases for V and 4 bases for J; bases not matched to a gene: 9. The CDR3 spells CASGGRDRGETQYF. The CDR3 DNA sequence: TGTGCCAGCGGGGGACGAGACAGGGGAGAGACCCAGTACTTC.

This clone has a handful of counts. The CDR3 sequence is CASSLGGQGILYGYTF. As DNA, the CDR3 is TGTGCCAGCAGCTTAGGCGGACAGGGAATCTTATATGGCTACACCTTC. The rearrangement joins TRBV7-2 to TRBJ1-2, with 8 bases identical to TRBD1. Germline V gene sequence: CDR1 SGHTA, CDR2 FQGNSA. The CDR3 runs 16 residues. V trimming: 1 base; J trimming: 5 bases; junction bases outside the gene matches: 9.

This clone appeared a few times. The same CDR3 arises from other DNA sequences in this sample as well. This chain uses TRBV2 with TRBJ2-3, with D perhaps matching TRBD2 (7 bases). Between the trimmed V and J ends, which lost 4 bases and 3 bases, there was a span of 11 bases. The CDR3 sequence is 14 residues long. Germline CDR1 SNHLY, CDR2 FYNNEI. CDR3 region: CASSGEGGTDTQYF. In nucleotides, the CDR3 is TGTGCCAGCAGTGGGGAGGGGGGTACAGATACGCAGTATTTT.

The chain links TRBV5-1 to TRBJ1-4, with 9 bases fitting TRBD1. V was clipped by 3 bases and J by 8 bases; unmatched bases: 5. The CDR3 spans 14 residues. The germline CDR1 and CDR2 sequences are SGHRS and YFSETQ. CDR3 sequence: CASSSQGAGEKLFF. In DNA, the CDR3 is TGCGCCAGCAGCTCACAGGGGGCGGGGGAAAAACTGTTTTTT.

The chain is built from TRBV6-1 and TRBJ1-2; D is undetermined. With 2 bases removed from V and 3 bases from J, the gap between germline ends came to 7 bases. The CDR3 runs 13 residues. Germline loops: CDR1 MNHNS, CDR2 SASEGT. Here the CDR3 DNA reads TGTGCCAGCAGTGAATTGGGCCACTATGGCTACACCTTC. This sequence encodes CASSELGHYGYTF.

The chain links TRBV18 to TRBJ1-3; D possibly corresponds to TRBD1 (5 bases). The CDR3 consists of 14 residues. Germline assignment: CDR1 KGHSH and CDR2 LQKENI. Trimming cost V 1 base and J 7 bases, with 11 bases left between them. The chain's CDR3 is CASSPQGLRNTIYF. The CDR3 DNA reads as TGTGCCAGCTCACCACAGGGGCTTCGGAACACCATATATTTT.

This clone was recorded a few times. The CDR3 loop reads CASMTNPDRGTEAFF. Here the CDR3 DNA reads TGTGCCAGCATGACAAATCCGGACAGGGGCACTGAAGCTTTCTTT. The chain recombines TRBV27 with TRBJ1-1; 9 bases agree with TRBD1. The trim removed 7 bases at V and 4 bases at J, leaving 10 bases unmatched. Germline values: CDR1 MNHEY, CDR2 SMNVEV (reference sequence). The CDR3 spans 15 residues.

This clone appeared a few times. The rearrangement joins TRBV11-3 to TRBJ2-7, with D unclear. The CDR3 has 14 amino acids. Germline V gene sequence: CDR1 SGHNT, CDR2 YENEEA. V dropped 1 base and J dropped 3 bases, with 10 bases sitting between them. CDR3 loop: CASSLVLGSYEQYF. CDR3 sequence (DNA): TGTGCCAGCAGCTTAGTCCTTGGCAGCTACGAGCAGTACTTC. Full variable domain (remainder filled in from reference TRBV11-3 and TRBJ2-7): EAGVVQSPRYKIIEKKQPVAFWCNPISGHNTLYWYLQNLGQGPELLIRYENEEAVDDSQLPKDRFSAERLKGVDSTLKIQPAELGDSAVYLCASSLVLGSYEQYFGPGTRLTVT.

This chain joins TRBV12-5 and TRBJ1-2; D is possibly TRBD1 (6 bases). The CDR3 extends over 15 amino acids. Trimming pared 5 bases from V and 3 bases from J, leaving 16 bases between. Germline CDR1 reads LGHNT; CDR2 reads FRNRAP. The CDR3 nucleotides read TGTGCTAGTGGTCTAGGGGGGGCTGTGGACTATGGCTACACCTTC. It specifies CASGLGGAVDYGYTF. The full variable domain, rest sourced from reference TRBV12-5 and TRBJ1-2, is DARVTQTPRHKVTEMGQEVTMRCQPILGHNTVFWYRQTMMQGLELLAYFRNRAPLDDSGMPKDRFSAEMPDATLATLKIQPSEPRDSAVYFCASGLGGAVDYGYTFGSGTRLTVV.

The chain couples TRBV10-3 to TRBJ1-2; TRBD1 matches at 7 bases. J lost 6 bases, V lost 6 bases, and 7 bases had no gene match. The CDR3 contains 13 residues. CDR1 is ENHRY and CDR2 is SYGVKD in the germline V gene. In nucleotides, the CDR3 is TGTGCCATCAGACCTCAGGGGGATGATGGCTACACCTTC. Residues: CAIRPQGDDGYTF.

The rearrangement joins TRBV19 to TRBJ1-1; no clear D gene. With 5 bases removed from V and 2 bases from J, the gap between germline ends came to 12 bases. The CDR3 has 14 residues. From germline, CDR1 is LNHDA and CDR2 SQIVND (reference sequence). CDR3 nucleotide sequence: TGTGCCAGTAGTCCTACAGCTTACAACACTGAAGCTTTCTTT. Its protein is CASSPTAYNTEAFF.

The CDR3 DNA sequence: TGTGCCAGCAGCTCAGGTCCTCACGGTGAGCAGTTCTTC. It encodes CASSSGPHGEQFF. This sequence joins TRBV5-6 and TRBJ2-1; D gene unclear. This CDR3 spans 13 amino acids. Germline V CDR1 and CDR2: SGHDT, YYEEEE. The V end was cut by 3 bases, the J end by 9 bases, with 13 bases between.

The chain uses TRBV2 and TRBJ2-7, with a possible D match to TRBD1 (5 bases). V was clipped by 3 bases and J by 6 bases, with 12 bases between them. Germline assignment: CDR1 SNHLY and CDR2 FYNNEI. There are 13 residues in the CDR3. The CDR3 nucleotides read TGTGCCAGCAGTGACAGGGAATTTAGCGAGCAGTACTTC. It yields the protein CASSDREFSEQYF.

This clone was detected once. Other DNA sequences in the same sample also yield this CDR3. The rearrangement joins TRBV10-3 to TRBJ1-4, with unresolved D. The CDR3 length is 13 residues. CDR1 is ENHRY, CDR2 SYGVKD, per germline. Trimming stripped 4 bases from V and 5 bases from J, with 8 bases between. DNA for the CDR3: TGTGCCATCAGTGCTACGGGGAATGAAAAACTGTTTTTT. Its translation is CAISATGNEKLFF.

This clone was observed a few times. V usage is TRBV27 and J usage is TRBJ1-6; TRBD1 is a possible D gene (5 bases). The CDR3 runs 15 residues. Between the trimmed V and J ends, which lost 7 bases and 2 bases, there was a span of 12 bases. Germline values: CDR1 MNHEY, CDR2 SMNVEV (reference sequence). The CDR3 DNA follows: TGTGCCAGCACCCTAGGGGCCACCTATAATTCACCCCTCCACTTT. Its protein is CASTLGATYNSPLHF.

The rearrangement uses TRBV6-5 and TRBJ2-5; a weak D match, TRBD1 (6 bases). Matching the DNA end better, TRBJ2-7 makes the J call doubtful. The CDR3 runs to 15 residues. Germline CDR1 is MNHEY and CDR2 is SVGAGI. CDR3 sequence reads: CASSYSGAGSYEQYF. DNA for the CDR3: TGTGCCAGCAGTTACTCGGGGGCAGGGTCCTACGAGCAGTACTTC.

The rearrangement joins TRBV19 to TRBJ2-5; TRBD1 matches at 8 bases. V lost 6 bases to trimming and J lost 8 bases; unmatched junction nucleotides: 5. The CDR3 spans 12 residues. Germline V lookup: CDR1 LNHDA, CDR2 SQIVND (reference sequence). DNA of the CDR3: TGTGCCAGTAGAGGGACAGGTCTTACCCAGTACTTC. Its protein is CASRGTGLTQYF.

The rearrangement uses TRBV10-3 and TRBJ2-5; 11 bases line up with TRBD2. Germline V lookup: CDR1 ENHRY, CDR2 SYGVKD. J lost 5 bases, V lost 4 bases, and 0 bases had no gene match. CDR3 length: 13 amino acids. The CDR3 sequence is CAISGLAGETQYF. DNA of the CDR3: TGTGCCATCAGTGGACTAGCGGGGGAGACCCAGTACTTC.

This chain connects TRBV7-2 to TRBJ2-3, with 10 bases matching TRBD2. The V gene end was trimmed by 2 bases and the J gene end by 1 base; junction bases not matched to a gene: 3. Germline assignment: CDR1 SGHTA and CDR2 FQGNSA. The CDR3 spans 16 residues. CDR3 in DNA: TGTGCCAGCAGCTTACAAGCGGGAGGGGGCACAGATACGCAGTATTTT. This gives the protein CASSLQAGGGTDTQYF.

The J gene is TRBJ2-3, the V gene TRBV28; TRBD2 matches at 10 bases. Trimming cost V 5 bases and J 7 bases; bases outside gene matches: 12. The CDR3 consists of 16 residues. Germline lookup yields CDR1 MDHEN and CDR2 SYDVKM. The CDR3: CASSLAGARYGHTQYF. The CDR3, as DNA: TGTGCCAGCAGTCTAGCGGGGGCCCGTTACGGGCATACGCAGTATTTT.

The V and J genes are TRBV27 and TRBJ1-2; 7 bases line up with TRBD1. J was trimmed by 8 bases and V by 5 bases; bases with no gene match: 11. The CDR3 consists of 14 residues. Germline CDR1 reads MNHEY; CDR2 reads SMNVEV (reference sequence). This CDR3 reads CASSPNRGRKGYTF. DNA for the CDR3: TGTGCCAGCAGTCCCAACAGGGGACGAAAGGGCTACACCTTC.

The chain uses TRBV10-3 and TRBJ2-5; TRBD2 agrees at 8 bases. Trimming cost V 2 bases and J 2 bases; bases outside gene matches: 4. Germline V CDR1 and CDR2: ENHRY, SYGVKD. CDR3 size: 15 residues. The CDR3 reads CAISEPAGGQETQYF. The CDR3 DNA follows: TGTGCCATCAGTGAGCCCGCGGGGGGACAAGAGACCCAGTACTTC.

The chain is built from TRBV5-6 and TRBJ2-5; a weak D match, TRBD1 (6 bases). V was clipped by 1 base and J by 1 base, with 14 bases between them. The CDR3 spans 16 residues. The germline V gene has CDR1 SGHDT and CDR2 YYEEEE. Written as DNA, the CDR3 is TGTGCCAGCAGCTTGAGGGGGTACAGGTCCCAAGAGACCCAGTACTTC. Its protein is CASSLRGYRSQETQYF. The entire variable domain, with the rest obtained from reference TRBV5-6 and TRBJ2-5, is as follows: DAGVTQSPTHLIKTRGQQVTLRCSPKSGHDTVSWYQQALGQGPQFIFQYYEEEERQRGNFPDRFSGHQFPNYSSELNVNALLLGDSALYLCASSLRGYRSQETQYFGPGTRLLVL.